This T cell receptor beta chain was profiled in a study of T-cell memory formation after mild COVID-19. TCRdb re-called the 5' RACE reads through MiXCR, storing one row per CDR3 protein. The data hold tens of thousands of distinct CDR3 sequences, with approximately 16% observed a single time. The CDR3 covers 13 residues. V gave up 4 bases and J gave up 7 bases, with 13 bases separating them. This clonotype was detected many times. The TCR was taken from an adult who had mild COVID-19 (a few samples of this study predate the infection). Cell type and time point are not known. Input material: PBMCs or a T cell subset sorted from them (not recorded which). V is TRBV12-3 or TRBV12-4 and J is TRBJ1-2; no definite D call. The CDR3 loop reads CASSSTPEGGYTF. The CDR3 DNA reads TGTGCCAGCAGTTCAACACCAGAAGGTGGCTACACCTTC.